This T cell receptor (beta chain) was recorded in a study of blood T cell repertoires in COVID-19. Study in general: COVID-19 samples, acute and convalescent, were from the United States, Italy and Spain.

In the original analysis: How many nucleated cells were present was estimated from reference gene primer amplification. Measured with immunoSEQ multiplex PCR; TCRdb has only the in-frame clones, and not every one. The D gene and trimming were derived from the DNA, and the V and J assignments and clone size from that table. The top ten hold approximately 8.1% of the sample, which has roughly 290,000 clones, around 87% seen once. The CDR3 sequence is 14 residues long. Deletions cut 3 bases from V and 1 base from J, with 10 bases between. CDR1 SGHDT and CDR2 YYEEEE come from the germline V gene. The receptor comes from a woman between 50 and 59 years old who had recovered from COVID-19. The genes are TRBV5-6 and TRBJ1-1; D is possibly TRBD1 (6 bases). The sample was peripheral blood. CDR3 DNA: TGTGCCAGCAGCTCACTGGACAGGAACACTGAAGCTTTCTTT. Its translation: CASSSLDRNTEAFF.